This T cell receptor (beta chain) was sequenced during a study of cytomegalovirus exposure and HLA in healthy donors. Study-wide results and limits: As was reported, the HLA-A and HLA-B alleles of most subjects were accurately predicted from TCR beta sequences.

V lost 0 bases, J lost 2 bases, and 5 bases lay in between. Germline V gives CDR1 SGDLS, CDR2 YYNGEE. The CDR3 contains 13 residues. Each of the donors was a healthy bone marrow donor. To note about this clone: Antigen unknown.

It was with 60 Vbeta and 13 Jbeta primers that the PCR ran. Profiled with immunoSEQ multiplex PCR; TCRdb holds only in-frame clones, not every one. Among around 150,000 clones listed, approximately 80% were seen once. The clonotype was recovered from a female donor in good health and CMV-seropositive. The chain is built from TRBV9 and TRBJ1-1; no definite D call. Sequenced: PBMCs. CDR3 sequence: CASSVAKNTEAFF. CDR3 bases: TGTGCCAGCAGCGTAGCCAAAAACACTGAAGCTTTCTTT.